This TCR beta chain was sequenced during a study of tumor and adjacent non-tumor tissue in lung cancer. Study background: Patients comprised about a dozen adenocarcinoma, 2 squamous cell carcinoma and 1 small cell lung cancer. On average, productive TCRbeta reads reached about 4.17 million per sample.

The CDR3 runs 16 residues. Germline V CDR1 and CDR2: LGHNA, YNFKEQ. RNA was extracted from bulk tissue without any cell sorting. Turning to this clonotype: Antigen unknown.

Study results and caveats: Shorter survival was associated with higher TCR diversity in tumors.

TCRbeta libraries were built with three rounds of nested PCR, modified from ARM-PCR. TCRdb ran MiXCR on the multiplex PCR reads and lists one entry per CDR3 protein. The sample lists roughly 76,000 distinct CDR3 sequences, roughly 70% occurring once. This chain connects TRBV4-2 to TRBJ1-4; D unresolved. Sequenced material: lung tumor tissue. The source of this sequence is a woman in her 70s with non-small cell lung cancer. The CDR3 sequence is CSSSQDWESQNEKLFF. In DNA, the CDR3 is TGTAGCAGCAGCCAAGATTGGGAAAGTCAGAATGAAAAACTGTTTTTT.